The 14 T cell receptor beta chains reported below all come from one sample, sequenced in a study of cytomegalovirus exposure and HLA in healthy donors. This PCR relied on a set of 60 Vbeta primers and 13 Jbeta primers. Only in-frame clones appear in the TCRdb table, and some are missing; sequencing was by immunoSEQ multiplex PCR. The sample lists about 130,000 clones; roughly 78% were seen once. Sequencing used PBMCs. These receptors were collected from a man aged 30 to 45 in good health.

The CDR3 here is CASSLGRGSGGTGELFF. In nucleotides, the CDR3 is TGTGCCAGCAGCTTAGGTCGGGGTAGCGGGGGCACCGGGGAGCTGTTTTTT. J is TRBJ2-2 and V is TRBV11-2; 9 bases agree with TRBD2. The germline CDR1 and CDR2 sequences are SGHAT and FQNNGV. J lost 4 bases, V lost 1 base, and 7 bases had no gene match. This CDR3 region has 17 residues.

V and J are TRBV5-1 and TRBJ2-1; TRBD2 is a possible D gene (7 bases). The CDR3 is 15 residues long. Looked up from germline, CDR1 is SGHRS and CDR2 is YFSETQ. Trimming took 4 bases from V and 3 from J, leaving 14 bases between them. CDR3 nucleotides: TGCGCCAGCAGCCCCCGGGGGGCAGGCTACAATGAGCAGTTCTTC. It is translated as CASSPRGAGYNEQFF. The variable domain in full, completed from reference TRBV5-1 and TRBJ2-1, reads KAGVTQTPRYLIKTRGQQVTLSCSPISGHRSVSWYQQTPGQGLQFLFEYFSETQRNKGNFPGRFSGRQFSNSRSEMNVSTLELGDSALYLCASSPRGAGYNEQFFGPGTRLTVL.

This clone was recorded only once. This chain connects TRBV27 to TRBJ2-1; weak D call: TRBD2 (6 bases). Germline V CDR1 and CDR2: MNHEY, SMNVEV (reference sequence). Trimming shortened V by 2 bases and J by 7 bases, and 12 bases separated the two germline ends. The CDR3 has 14 amino acids. DNA for the CDR3: TGTGCCAGCAGTTTAGAGGCTAGCGTGAATGAGCAGTTCTTC. It encodes CASSLEASVNEQFF.

The chain employs TRBV7-2 and TRBJ2-1; TRBD1 agrees at 10 bases. The junction had 8 bases not matched to a gene; V was cut back by 8 bases and J by 10 bases. CDR1 and CDR2 from the germline V gene are SGHTA and FQGNSA. This CDR3 is built from 13 residues. This CDR3 is CASGAGQGSEQFF. In nucleotides, the CDR3 is TGTGCCAGCGGCGCGGGACAGGGGTCAGAGCAGTTCTTC.

CDR3 sequence (DNA): TGTGCCAGCAGCTTTGTGCCTTCGGCCGGGGAGCTGTTTTTT. Encoded protein: CASSFVPSAGELFF. This chain links TRBV5-5 with TRBJ2-2, with D uncertain. Trimming shortened V by 2 bases and J by 6 bases, and 11 bases separated the two germline ends. Germline CDR1 is SGHKS and CDR2 is YYEKEE (reference sequence). The CDR3 loop spans 14 amino acids.

This clone was detected a few times. This chain uses TRBV13 with TRBJ1-1, with a possible D match to TRBD1 (6 bases). V lost 6 bases and J 1 base, leaving 12 bases between the germline ends. The CDR3 extends over 14 amino acids. Germline values: CDR1 PRHDT, CDR2 FYEKMQ (reference sequence). The CDR3 loop reads CASSYARGNTEAFF. In nucleotides, the CDR3 is TGTGCCAGCAGTTATGCCAGGGGGAACACTGAAGCTTTCTTT.

The chain has TRBV7-2 and TRBJ2-1, with D perhaps TRBD1 (6 bases). CDR3 length: 15 amino acids. CDR1 and CDR2 (germline): SGHTA, FQGNSA. Between the trimmed V and J ends, which lost 5 bases and 0 bases, there was a span of 11 bases. CDR3: CASSPTGLSYNEQFF. CDR3 sequence (DNA): TGTGCCAGCAGCCCGACAGGCCTCTCCTACAATGAGCAGTTCTTC.

This rearrangement joins TRBV19 to TRBJ1-2, with unresolved D. The CDR3 sequence is 16 residues long. CDR1 is LNHDA and CDR2 is SQIVND in the germline V gene (reference sequence). Trimming shortened V by 7 bases and J by 5 bases, and 23 bases separated the two germline ends. The CDR3 region has the DNA TGTGCCAGTACCTCAAATGGTGGCAGTAAAAGATATGGCTACACCTTC. Protein: CASTSNGGSKRYGYTF.

J is TRBJ2-5 and V is TRBV6-5; 7 positions match TRBD1. Germline V gives CDR1 MNHEY, CDR2 SVGAGI. The CDR3 covers 16 residues. V was clipped by 0 bases and J by 3 bases; unmatched bases: 7. The CDR3 loop reads CASSYSETTGEETQYF. In nucleotides, the CDR3 is TGTGCCAGCAGTTACTCCGAAACTACAGGGGAAGAGACCCAGTACTTC.

The chain has TRBV5-1 and TRBJ2-2; 7 positions match TRBD2. Trimming cost V 1 base and J 3 bases; bases outside gene matches: 3. Germline loops: CDR1 SGHRS, CDR2 YFSETQ. The CDR3 length is 15 residues. CDR3: CASSLRLADTGELFF. The CDR3 nucleotides are TGCGCCAGCAGCTTGCGTCTAGCGGACACCGGGGAGCTGTTTTTT.

In this sample, this clone turned up a few times. The V gene is TRBV6-1, the J gene TRBJ1-5; tentative D call: TRBD1 (5 bases). Germline-derived CDR1 and CDR2 are MNHNS and SASEGT. The CDR3 totals 15 residues. The V end was cut by 6 bases, the J end by 6 bases, with 18 bases between. CDR3 in amino acids: CASRTAGSWAQPQHF. As DNA, the CDR3 is TGTGCCAGCAGAACAGCAGGGTCATGGGCTCAGCCCCAGCATTTT.

The chain is built from TRBV30 and TRBJ2-7, with 7 bases matching TRBD1. CDR1 and CDR2 (germline): GTSNPN, SVGIG (reference sequence). Losses at the gene ends were 6 bases for V and 2 bases for J; bases not matched to a gene: 7. The CDR3 is 13 residues long. The CDR3 loop is CACTRGQAYEQYF. The CDR3 nucleotides read TGTGCCTGCACGAGGGGGCAGGCCTACGAGCAGTACTTC.

The V call is TRBV2, the J call TRBJ1-1; 11 bases agree with TRBD1. The germline gives CDR1 SNHLY, CDR2 FYNNEI. The CDR3 contains 15 residues. After removal of 6 bases from V and 5 bases from J, the junction contained 8 bases not matched to a gene. For the CDR3, the DNA is TGTGCCAGCAGGAGGACAGGGGGCAGAGGGACTGAAGCTTTCTTT. It is translated as CASRRTGGRGTEAFF. The variable domain in full, completed from reference TRBV2 and TRBJ1-1, reads EPEVTQTPSHQVTQMGQEVILRCVPISNHLYFYWYRQILGQKVEFLVSFYNNEISEKSEIFDDQFSVERPDGSNFTLKIRSTKLEDSAMYFCASRRTGGRGTEAFFGQGTRLTVV.

Notes on this clone: One junction end disagrees with the germline gene, perhaps due to a read error. This chain connects TRBV7-2 to TRBJ2-5; D ambiguous. The germline V gene encodes CDR1 SGHTA and CDR2 FQGNSA. The CDR3 is 13 amino acids. Written as DNA, the CDR3 is TGTGTCAGCAGCTTAAGAGTAAGAGAGACCCAGTACTTC. Translation: CVSSLRVRETQYF.